This TCR beta chain was identified during a study of molecular identifiers for immune sequencing clone quantification. As for the study in general: RNA from 20,000 or 100,000 naive CD8 cells was split five ways in replicates, with four sequenced.

TCRdb ran MiXCR on the PCR reads and lists one entry per CDR3 protein. The sample lists hundreds of thousands of distinct CDR3 sequences, 25% occurring once. CDR1 SGHTA and CDR2 FQGNSA come from the germline V gene. The CDR3 extends over 17 amino acids. The trim removed 5 bases at V and 3 bases at J, leaving 10 bases unmatched. Points from the study as a whole: Naive cells had under 1% of molecules in clones above 20 RNA copies, effectors over 99%.

Regarding this clonotype: Its antigen remains unidentified.

This TCR was sampled from a human donor in good health. Some libraries in this study had Jurkat cell RNA spiked in. The sample was naive CD8+ T cells from blood, with Jurkat cell RNA spiked in. Subset: FACS-sorted CD8+CD4-CCR7+CD45RA+ naive T cells. The gene calls are TRBV7-2 and TRBJ1-6, with 7 positions matching TRBD1. The CDR3 region has the DNA TGTGCCAGCAGCCCGTATTCCACAGGGGTCTATAATTCACCCCTCCACTTT. This translates into CASSPYSTGVYNSPLHF.